The 10 T cell receptor beta chains below were found in one sample sequenced in a study of Ad26.COV2.S vaccination and SARS-CoV-2 variants. Sample treatment: about 20 received Ad26.COV2.S at low or high dose, single or two shots; several received placebo; per-sample allocation not given. Sampling was performed 63 days after the first vaccine or placebo injection. The data were produced by immunoSEQ multiplex PCR, yet TCRdb's version contains in-frame clones alone and is incomplete. This repertoire shows 430,000 or so clones, 89% found once; its top ten account for around 2.5%. Sequences were derived from peripheral blood, sampled in a trial of Ad26.COV2.S vaccine versus placebo. These receptors all stem from a person between 18 and 59 years old who received the Ad26.COV2.S COVID-19 vaccine or a placebo.

The V gene is TRBV10-3, the J gene TRBJ1-6; no clear D gene. Deletions cut 4 bases from V and 5 bases from J, with 15 bases between. The germline CDR1 and CDR2 sequences are ENHRY and SYGVKD. The length of the CDR3 is 16 residues. The CDR3 here is CAISGPPGSNNSPLHF. CDR3 in DNA: TGTGCCATCAGTGGTCCCCCGGGCAGCAATAATTCACCCCTCCACTTT.

The J gene is TRBJ1-6, the V gene TRBV14, with D hard to call. The CDR3 is 17 amino acids. V dropped 4 bases and J dropped 1 base, with 14 bases sitting between them. Germline V lookup: CDR1 SGHDN, CDR2 FVKESK. The chain's CDR3 is CASSPTDPVSYNSPLHF. CDR3 DNA sequence: TGTGCCAGCAGCCCGACGGACCCTGTTTCCTATAATTCACCCCTCCACTTT.

The chain uses TRBV4-3 and TRBJ1-2; D is unclear. Germline-derived CDR1 and CDR2 are LGHNA and YSLEER. Trimming removed 3 bases from V and 4 bases from J, with 18 bases in between. The CDR3 totals 16 residues. DNA of the CDR3: TGCGCCAGCAGCCACCTGGCGGAACGCGACCTCTATGGCTACACCTTC. This translates into CASSHLAERDLYGYTF.

This chain connects TRBV4-3 to TRBJ2-4; TRBD2 matches 9 bases. The germline gives CDR1 LGHNA, CDR2 YSLEER. The CDR3 contains 18 residues. Trimming cost V 1 base and J 2 bases; bases outside gene matches: 9. The CDR3 is CASSQGLWTSASKNIQYF. The CDR3 DNA reads as TGCGCCAGCAGCCAAGGGTTGTGGACTAGCGCTTCCAAAAACATTCAGTACTTC.

The chain combines TRBV2 with TRBJ2-4; 8 bases match TRBD2. The CDR3 totals 14 residues. J gave up 15 bases and V 1 base, and 11 bases lay outside the gene matches. In germline, CDR1 is SNHLY, CDR2 FYNNEI. CDR3 nucleotide sequence: TGTGCCAGCAGTGAAGGGAGGAGCGGGAGAATTAGGTACTTC. Residues: CASSEGRSGRIRYF.

The V and J genes are TRBV11-1 and TRBJ1-1, with 9 bases identical to TRBD1. Germline V gene data show CDR1 as SGHAT and CDR2 as FQDESV (reference sequence). The CDR3 is 15 amino acids. J gave up 4 bases and V 5 bases, and 8 bases lay outside the gene matches. The CDR3 loop is CASSQLGQGGTEAFF. As DNA, the CDR3 is TGTGCCAGCAGCCAACTGGGACAGGGTGGCACTGAAGCTTTCTTT.

J is TRBJ1-5 and V is TRBV27, with 12 nucleotides matching TRBD1. This CDR3 is 16 amino acids long. Germline V gene sequence: CDR1 MNHEY, CDR2 SMNVEV (reference sequence). The trim removed 6 bases at V and 7 bases at J, leaving 10 bases unmatched. CDR3 protein: CASRRGTGGFGQPQHF. The CDR3 coding sequence is TGTGCCAGCAGGAGAGGGACAGGGGGCTTTGGGCAGCCCCAGCATTTT.

The chain links TRBV11-3 to TRBJ1-4; TRBD1 agrees at 10 bases. Germline CDR1 and CDR2: SGHNT and YENEEA. The length of the CDR3 is 15 residues. J gave up 4 bases and V 3 bases, and 2 bases lay outside the gene matches. The CDR3 DNA reads as TGTGCCAGCAGCTTCCGGGACAGGGGTAATGAAAAACTGTTTTTT. It codes for CASSFRDRGNEKLFF.

The V and J genes are TRBV7-3 and TRBJ2-7; 7 bases match TRBD1. V shed 5 bases, J shed 10 bases, and the junction held 11 bases outside the gene matches. Germline V gives CDR1 SGHTA, CDR2 FQGTGA. The CDR3 sequence is 13 residues long. CDR3 sequence: CASSLRQGLDQYV. CDR3 coding DNA: TGTGCCAGCAGCCTCCGACAGGGATTGGACCAGTACGTC.

The V and J genes are TRBV5-8 and TRBJ2-7; 7 nucleotides line up with TRBD2. CDR3 length: 16 residues. J was trimmed by 3 bases and V by 0 bases; bases with no gene match: 9. The germline CDR1 and CDR2 sequences are SGHTS and YDEGEE. Written as DNA, the CDR3 is TGTGCCAGCAGCTTGGTGCCGGGGGAGGGAGGCTACGAGCAGTACTTC. Its translation: CASSLVPGEGGYEQYF. Drawing the rest from reference TRBV5-8 and TRBJ2-7, the complete variable domain is EAGVTQSPTHLIKTRGQQATLRCSPISGHTSVYWYQQALGLGLQFLLWYDEGEERNRGNFPPRFSGRQFPNYSSELNVNALELEDSALYLCASSLVPGEGGYEQYFGPGTRLTVT.